Sequencing of this T cell receptor (beta chain) was carried out in a study of shared clonotypes between healthy human individuals. As regards this clone: Other DNA variants within this sample encode the same CDR3.

Germline lookup yields CDR1 SEHNR and CDR2 FQNEAQ (reference sequence). Trimming removed 1 base from V and 1 base from J, with 5 bases in between. CDR3 size: 14 residues. Naive CD8 cells lacked CD45RO, underwent positive selection for CCR7 and left out terminally differentiated effector memory CD45RA+ cells. Free of recent acute infections or vaccinations, the donors were healthy HIV-negative adults. Each cell subset's genomic DNA was divided evenly among several immunoSEQ plates. Profiling relied on immunoSEQ multiplex PCR, and the TCRdb table lists in-frame clones only, not all of them. The data contain some 2.1 million clones, about 94% of them singletons.

This TCR was recovered from a man aged 18 to 29 in good health. Sequencing was carried out using naive CD8+ T cells sorted from blood. The chain combines TRBV7-9 with TRBJ1-3; D unresolved. The CDR3 sequence: CASSLVVSGNTIYF. In nucleotides, the CDR3 is TGTGCCAGCAGCTTAGTGGTTTCTGGAAACACCATATATTTT. Variable domain in full (rest from reference TRBV7-9 and TRBJ1-3): DTGVSQNPRHKITKRGQNVTFRCDPISEHNRLYWYRQTLGQGPEFLTYFQNEAQLEKSRLLSDRFSAERPKGSFSTLEIQRTEQGDSAMYLCASSLVVSGNTIYFGEGSWLTVV.